The 14 T cell receptor beta chains reported below all come from one sample, sequenced in a study of read filtering for tumor transcriptome and immune sequencing. Molecular barcoded adaptors covering alpha/delta and beta/gamma chains were used on around 370 ng RNA. TCRdb reprocessed the reads with MiXCR, giving one entry per CDR3 protein. This sample has tens of thousands of distinct CDR3 sequences, with approximately 15% found just once. The sample consisted of a population of CD138-negative cells sorted from bone marrow. Receptors were obtained from a donor at least 40 years old with multiple myeloma.

Many counts were recorded for this clonotype. The chain combines TRBV7-3 with TRBJ2-3; 7 bases fit TRBD2. The junction had 4 bases not matched to a gene; V was cut back by 4 bases and J by 6 bases. This CDR3 spans 13 amino acids. CDR1 and CDR2 (germline): SGHTA, FQGTGA. DNA of the CDR3: TGTGCCAGCAGCTCCCAACTAGCGGATACGCAGTATTTT. Its translation is CASSSQLADTQYF.

At least ten counts were recorded for this clonotype. The V and J genes are TRBV9 and TRBJ2-1; D possibly uses TRBD1 or TRBD2 (5 bases each). Between the trimmed V and J ends, which lost 0 bases and 1 base, there was a span of 17 bases. CDR1 and CDR2 from the germline V gene are SGDLS and YYNGEE. This CDR3 region has 18 residues. This CDR3 is CASSVAMGRTLSYNEQFF. Written as DNA, the CDR3 is TGTGCCAGCAGCGTAGCTATGGGACGCACACTTTCCTACAATGAGCAGTTCTTC.

This clonotype came up a few times. The V gene is TRBV6-2 or TRBV6-3, the J gene TRBJ1-5; 8 bases agree with TRBD1. Germline CDR1 MNHEY, CDR2 SVGEGT. Germline trimming cut 3 bases from V and 5 bases from J; bases unmatched to any gene: 12. CDR3 size: 17 residues. CDR3 nucleotides: TGTGCCAGCAGTTATGCAGGGGGCTGGTGGAGCGATCAGCCCCAGCATTTT. It encodes CASSYAGGWWSDQPQHF.

The chain joins TRBV3-1 to TRBJ1-5; D ambiguous. V lost 8 bases to trimming and J lost 6 bases, with 17 bases between them. From germline, CDR1 is LGHDT and CDR2 YNNKEL (reference sequence). CDR3 length: 14 amino acids. The CDR3 DNA reads as TGTGCCAGCTGCTCGACATGGCTCGGTCAGCCCCAGCATTTT. This translates into CASCSTWLGQPQHF.

The sample holds many counts of this clonotype. This rearrangement joins TRBV29-1 to TRBJ2-7; 8 positions agree with TRBD1. J was trimmed by 2 bases and V by 7 bases; bases with no gene match: 4. The CDR3 loop spans 12 amino acids. CDR1 and CDR2 (germline): SQVTM, ANQGSEA. The CDR3 sequence is CSARDRPYEQYF. In nucleotides, the CDR3 is TGCAGCGCCCGGGACAGGCCCTACGAGCAGTACTTC.

This clonotype was counted at least ten times. The chain links TRBV28 to TRBJ2-2, with D hard to call. From germline, CDR1 is MDHEN and CDR2 SYDVKM. CDR3 size: 15 residues. Trimming shortened V by 6 bases and J by 1 base, and 12 bases separated the two germline ends. CDR3 sequence reads: CASSRSRRNTGELFF. In DNA, the CDR3 is TGTGCCAGCAGCCGGTCCCGACGGAACACCGGGGAGCTGTTTTTT.

This clonotype was counted many times. The chain uses TRBV7-2 and TRBJ2-3; D is uncertain. V lost 10 bases and J 2 bases, leaving 16 bases between the germline ends. The CDR3 is 14 residues long. Germline-derived CDR1 and CDR2 are SGHTA and FQGNSA. CDR3 residues: CATTWMPHTDTQYF. CDR3 bases: TGTGCCACTACGTGGATGCCCCACACAGATACGCAGTATTTT.

This clonotype was detected ten times or more. This chain links TRBV6-5 with TRBJ1-1; a weak D match, TRBD1 (6 bases). The CDR3 sequence is 15 residues long. Between the trimmed V and J ends, which lost 2 bases and 5 bases, there was a span of 15 bases. Germline CDR1 and CDR2: MNHEY and SVGAGI. The CDR3 is CASSYGGGGGTEAFF. In DNA form, the CDR3 reads TGTGCCAGCAGTTACGGGGGAGGGGGAGGTACTGAAGCTTTCTTT.

This clonotype showed up just a few times. The V gene is TRBV11-2, the J gene TRBJ1-2; 7 bases fit TRBD1. With V trimmed by 5 bases and J by 4 bases, 10 bases remained unmatched. The V gene's germline CDR1 is SGHAT and CDR2 FQNNGV. The CDR3 length is 15 residues. The DNA for the CDR3 is TGTGCCAGCAGCCCAGGAGTCACAGGGGTCTATGGCTACACCTTC. This codes for CASSPGVTGVYGYTF.

This clonotype was seen ten or more times. The chain joins TRBV19 to TRBJ2-1; 7 bases align to TRBD2. J gave up 7 bases and V 5 bases, and 8 bases lay outside the gene matches. Germline loops: CDR1 LNHDA, CDR2 SQIVND (reference sequence). The CDR3 covers 14 residues. Here the CDR3 DNA reads TGTGCCAGTAGTCTCAGACTAGCTTTTAATGAGCAGTTCTTC. Translating it yields CASSLRLAFNEQFF. Variable domain in full (rest from reference TRBV19 and TRBJ2-1): DGGITQSPKYLFRKEGQNVTLSCEQNLNHDAMYWYRQDPGQGLRLIYYSQIVNDFQKGDIAEGYSVSREKKESFPLTVTSAQKNPTAFYLCASSLRLAFNEQFFGPGTRLTVL.

This clonotype was detected many times. The rearrangement links TRBV20-1 to TRBJ1-2, with TRBD1 matching 8 bases. The J segment lost 7 bases and the V segment lost 6 bases, leaving 10 bases of the junction unmatched. In germline, CDR1 is DFQATT, CDR2 SNEGSKA (reference sequence). This CDR3 has 13 amino acids. The CDR3 bases are TGCAGTGCACGGGACAGGTTCAGTAGTGGCTACACCTTC. The encoded protein is CSARDRFSSGYTF.

Notes on this clonotype: Being one base from a much bigger clone, this may be a read error. V and J are TRBV12-3 or TRBV12-4 and TRBJ1-2; D might be TRBD1 (5 bases). Trimming pared 2 bases from V and 2 bases from J, leaving 12 bases between. The CDR3 spans 15 residues. CDR3 coding DNA: TGTGCCAGCAGTTTACCGGGGGAAGTAAACTATGGCTACACCTTC. It encodes CASSLPGEVNYGYTF.

This clonotype was seen ten or more times. The chain joins TRBV6-1 to TRBJ1-5; D not resolved. This CDR3 spans 14 amino acids. V gave up 5 bases and J gave up 5 bases, with 13 bases separating them. Germline V gives CDR1 MNHNS, CDR2 SASEGT. CDR3 protein: CASSFSPLDQPQHF. CDR3 bases: TGTGCCAGCAGTTTTTCCCCCCTCGATCAGCCCCAGCATTTT.

This clonotype was recorded at least ten times. This sequence joins TRBV29-1 and TRBJ1-1; D uncertain. Trimming took off 3 bases at V and 0 bases at J, with 5 bases between the two ends. This CDR3 has 12 amino acids. CDR1 and CDR2 (germline): SQVTM, ANQGSEA. The DNA for the CDR3 is TGCAGCGTTGATCAGTTGAACACTGAAGCTTTCTTT. Its translation: CSVDQLNTEAFF.